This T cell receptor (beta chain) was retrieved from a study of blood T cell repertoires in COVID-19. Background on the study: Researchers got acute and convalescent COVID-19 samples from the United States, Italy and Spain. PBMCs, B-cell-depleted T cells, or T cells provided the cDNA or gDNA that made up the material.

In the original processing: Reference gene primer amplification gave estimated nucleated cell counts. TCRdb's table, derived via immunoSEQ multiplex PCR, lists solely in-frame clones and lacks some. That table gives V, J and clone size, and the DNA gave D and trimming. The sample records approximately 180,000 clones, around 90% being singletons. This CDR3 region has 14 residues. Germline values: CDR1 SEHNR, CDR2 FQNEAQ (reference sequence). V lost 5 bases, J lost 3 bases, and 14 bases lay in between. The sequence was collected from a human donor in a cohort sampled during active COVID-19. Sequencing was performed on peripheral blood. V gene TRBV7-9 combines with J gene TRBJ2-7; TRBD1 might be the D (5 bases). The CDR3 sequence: CASSLGHPYYEQYF. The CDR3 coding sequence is TGTGCCAGCAGCCTAGGACACCCCTACTACGAGCAGTACTTC.